Following are 21 T cell receptor beta chains from one sample sequenced in a study of blood T cell repertoires in COVID-19. Assay: immunoSEQ multiplex PCR; the TCRdb copy retains only in-frame clones and omits some. The top ten hold less than 8.5% of the sample, which has about 120,000 clones, around 86% seen once. Sequences were obtained from peripheral blood. Every receptor here comes from an elderly man with active or convalescent COVID-19.

The chain recombines TRBV27 with TRBJ2-1; 7 bases fit TRBD2. Germline-derived CDR1 and CDR2 are MNHEY and SMNVEV (reference sequence). The V gene end was trimmed by 6 bases and the J gene end by 0 bases; junction bases not matched to a gene: 11. The CDR3 extends over 17 amino acids. The CDR3 sequence: CASSLDWGGSSYNEQFF. The CDR3, as DNA: TGTGCCAGCAGCTTAGATTGGGGGGGGAGCTCCTACAATGAGCAGTTCTTC.

The chain links TRBV3-1 (or the pseudogene TRBV3-2) to TRBJ2-5, with TRBD2 matching over 7 bases. The CDR3 consists of 13 residues. CDR1 is LGHDT, CDR2 YNNKEL, per germline (reference sequence). Trimming cost V 4 bases and J 5 bases; bases outside gene matches: 4. The CDR3 DNA sequence: TGTGCCAGCAGCCGCGGGAGCAGGGAGACCCAGTACTTC. Encoded protein: CASSRGSRETQYF.

J is TRBJ1-2 and V is TRBV9, with D possibly matching TRBD1 (6 bases). CDR3 length equals 15 residues. Germline V CDR1 and CDR2: SGDLS, YYNGEE. Deletions cut 0 bases from V and 2 bases from J, with 11 bases between. In DNA form, the CDR3 reads TGTGCCAGCAGCGTAGGGACAGCAGGAAACTATGGCTACACCTTC. Amino acid sequence: CASSVGTAGNYGYTF.

This rearrangement joins TRBV5-1 to TRBJ2-1, with a possible D match to TRBD1 (6 bases). Trimming stripped 4 bases from V and 0 bases from J, with 14 bases between. This CDR3 has 16 residues. In germline, CDR1 is SGHRS, CDR2 YFSETQ. The CDR3 sequence is CASSPKRGSSYNEQFF. The DNA for the CDR3 is TGCGCCAGCAGCCCCAAGAGGGGGTCCTCCTACAATGAGCAGTTCTTC.

Comment on this clone: Other DNA sequences in this sample translate to the same CDR3. The rearrangement joins TRBV12-3 or TRBV12-4 to TRBJ2-7; weak D call: TRBD1 (6 bases). With 2 bases removed from V and 4 bases from J, the gap between germline ends came to 6 bases. There are 12 residues in the CDR3. The CDR3: CASSLQGYEQYF. In DNA form, the CDR3 reads TGTGCCAGCAGTTTACAGGGGTACGAGCAGTACTTC.

This clone was observed a single time. The J gene is TRBJ2-1, the V gene TRBV19; 11 bases line up with TRBD2. V was pared by 5 bases and J by 7 bases, with 7 bases of the junction left unmatched. Per germline, CDR1 LNHDA and CDR2 SQIVND (reference sequence). The CDR3 has 15 residues. This CDR3 is CASSAPGLAVNEQFF. In DNA form, the CDR3 reads TGTGCCAGTAGTGCCCCGGGACTAGCGGTGAATGAGCAGTTCTTC.

This chain links TRBV10-3 with TRBJ2-5; weak D call: TRBD2 (6 bases). CDR1 ENHRY and CDR2 SYGVKD come from the germline V gene. The CDR3 consists of 15 residues. V lost 9 bases and J lost 5, with 22 bases in between. The CDR3: CAISPRIGGRETQYF. Here the CDR3 DNA reads TGTGCCATTTCCCCACGGATCGGGGGAAGGGAGACCCAGTACTTC.

The rearrangement joins TRBV7-9 to TRBJ1-4; 8 bases align to TRBD1. The CDR3 extends over 15 amino acids. The J segment lost 5 bases and the V segment lost 4 bases, leaving 6 bases of the junction unmatched. Germline assignment: CDR1 SEHNR and CDR2 FQNEAQ (reference sequence). The CDR3 here is CASSYGDRSNEKLFF. The DNA of the CDR3 is TGTGCCAGCAGCTATGGGGACAGGAGCAATGAAAAACTGTTTTTT.

The gene calls are TRBV6-6 and TRBJ1-2, with D possibly being TRBD1 (6 bases). The germline V gene has CDR1 MNHNY and CDR2 SVGAGI (reference sequence). Trimming took off 0 bases at V and 6 bases at J, with 14 bases between the two ends. The CDR3 consists of 15 residues. The DNA for the CDR3 is TGTGCCAGCAGTTACTCGAGTGGGGACAATCATGGCTACACCTTC. Its protein is CASSYSSGDNHGYTF.

V is TRBV7-8 and J is TRBJ2-3; 10 bases map to TRBD2. J was trimmed by 0 bases and V by 5 bases; bases with no gene match: 2. Per germline, CDR1 SGHVS and CDR2 FQNEAQ. The CDR3 extends over 15 amino acids. The CDR3 here is CASSPTSGSTDTQYF. The CDR3, as DNA: TGTGCCAGCAGCCCGACTAGCGGGAGCACAGATACGCAGTATTTT.

This chain connects TRBV9 to TRBJ1-4; 9 bases fit TRBD1. The V and J ends lost 2 bases and 7 bases, in that order; junction bases with no gene match: 3. CDR1 is SGDLS, CDR2 YYNGEE, per germline. This CDR3 has 14 residues. DNA for the CDR3: TGTGCCAGCAGCGTTGGGACAGGGAGTGAAAAACTGTTTTTT. Its translation: CASSVGTGSEKLFF.

This clone was observed a few times. The chain is built from TRBV18 and TRBJ2-7; 11 bases agree with TRBD2. This CDR3 region has 15 residues. V gave up 3 bases and J gave up 2 bases; unmatched junction bases: 3. CDR1 KGHSH and CDR2 LQKENI come from the germline V gene. The CDR3 here is CASSPELAGAYEQYF. DNA for the CDR3: TGTGCCAGCTCACCCGAACTAGCGGGAGCCTACGAGCAGTACTTC.

The rearrangement joins TRBV11-2 to TRBJ1-1; D may be TRBD1 (5 bases). The CDR3 has 12 amino acids. The germline gives CDR1 SGHAT, CDR2 FQNNGV. V dropped 8 bases and J dropped 7 bases, with 14 bases sitting between them. CDR3 DNA sequence: TGTGCCAGCCGACTTGGGGCCTTTGAAGCTTTCTTT. Its protein is CASRLGAFEAFF.

This clone came up a few times. CDR3 coding DNA: TGTGCCAGCAGCTTCTTAGAGGGTCCAGATACGCAGTATTTT. It encodes CASSFLEGPDTQYF. The genes are TRBV5-4 and TRBJ2-3, with D possibly matching TRBD2 (5 bases). The CDR3 sequence is 14 residues long. Germline CDR1 reads SGHNT; CDR2 reads YYREEE (reference sequence). Trimming pared 2 bases from V and 4 bases from J, leaving 11 bases between.

The chain uses TRBV28 and TRBJ1-2; maybe TRBD1 (6 bases). The CDR3 length is 14 residues. Trimming removed 2 bases at V and 0 bases at J, with 7 bases between. Germline V gene lookup returns CDR1 MDHEN and CDR2 SYDVKM. The CDR3: CASSLQGTNYGYTF. CDR3 nucleotides: TGTGCCAGCAGTTTACAGGGGACTAACTATGGCTACACCTTC.

The rearrangement links TRBV5-1 to TRBJ1-5; D perhaps matches TRBD1 (5 bases). The V gene lost 2 bases and the J gene lost 0 bases, with 12 bases spanning the gap. Germline V gene data show CDR1 as SGHRS and CDR2 as YFSETQ. The CDR3 consists of 16 residues. The chain's CDR3 is CASSFRQSYSNQPQHF. The CDR3 nucleotides are TGCGCCAGCAGCTTTAGACAGTCCTATAGCAATCAGCCCCAGCATTTT.

The rearrangement links TRBV27 to TRBJ1-5; 10 bases are a match to TRBD1. Trimming took 6 bases from V and 2 from J; bases not matched to a gene: 4. Germline assignment: CDR1 MNHEY and CDR2 SMNVEV (reference sequence). The CDR3 consists of 15 residues. CDR3 region: CASSSGTGGNQPQHF. The CDR3 DNA is TGTGCCAGCAGCTCCGGGACAGGGGGCAATCAGCCCCAGCATTTT.

The chain recombines TRBV7-2 with TRBJ1-5; TRBD1 matches 11 bases. Germline V CDR1 and CDR2: SGHTA, FQGNSA. J was trimmed by 6 bases and V by 1 base; bases with no gene match: 8. The CDR3 totals 17 residues. As DNA, the CDR3 is TGTGCCAGCAGCTTAGGAGGGACAGGGGGTGGTAGTCAGCCCCAGCATTTT. This sequence encodes CASSLGGTGGGSQPQHF.

This clone was seen a handful of times. This chain uses TRBV29-1 with TRBJ2-2, with D possibly being TRBD2 (5 bases). The CDR3 loop spans 11 amino acids. The germline V gene encodes CDR1 SQVTM and CDR2 ANQGSEA. V gave up 6 bases and J gave up 7 bases, with 9 bases separating them. CDR3 DNA sequence: TGCAGCGTCGCCAGCGGCGGGGAGCTGTTTTTT. Residues: CSVASGGELFF.

The CDR3 spells CASSPHSGSSGNTIYF. The CDR3 nucleotides read TGTGCCAGCAGCCCGCACTCGGGGAGCTCTGGAAACACCATATATTTT. The chain employs TRBV3-1 (or the pseudogene TRBV3-2) and TRBJ1-3; D call uncertain. Trimming stripped 4 bases from V and 0 bases from J, with 13 bases between. The germline V gene has CDR1 LGHDT and CDR2 YNNKEL (reference sequence). The CDR3 is made up of 16 amino acids.

The V gene is TRBV11-2, the J gene TRBJ2-4; D uncertain. The length of the CDR3 is 14 residues. Trimming stripped 1 base from V and 2 bases from J, with 6 bases between. Germline V gives CDR1 SGHAT, CDR2 FQNNGV. The CDR3 DNA reads as TGTGCCAGCAGCTTAGGAGGTACCAAAAACATTCAGTACTTC. Its protein is CASSLGGTKNIQYF.